The 16 T cell receptor beta chains below come from one sample, sequenced in a study of blood T cell repertoires in COVID-19. Produced via immunoSEQ multiplex PCR; TCRdb's table is partial and in-frame only. The sample has over 40,000 clones; 90% are singletons. Specimen: peripheral blood. The receptors originated from a man in his 70s with acute or convalescent COVID-19.

This sequence joins TRBV5-1 and TRBJ1-2, with a weak D call TRBD1 (6 bases). V lost 4 bases and J lost 6, with 25 bases in between. This CDR3 contains 17 residues. The germline V gene has CDR1 SGHRS and CDR2 YFSETQ. This chain's CDR3 is CASSPRGGGSEEHGYTF. CDR3 nucleotide sequence: TGCGCCAGCAGCCCCAGAGGCGGGGGCTCAGAGGAACATGGCTACACCTTC. The full variable domain, with the rest looked up from reference TRBV5-1 and TRBJ1-2, is KAGVTQTPRYLIKTRGQQVTLSCSPISGHRSVSWYQQTPGQGLQFLFEYFSETQRNKGNFPGRFSGRQFSNSRSEMNVSTLELGDSALYLCASSPRGGGSEEHGYTFGSGTRLTVV.

The J gene is TRBJ1-2, the V gene TRBV19; 7 bases are a match to TRBD1. CDR3 size: 15 residues. J gave up 4 bases and V 7 bases, and 12 bases lay outside the gene matches. The V gene's germline CDR1 is LNHDA and CDR2 SQIVND (reference sequence). In DNA form, the CDR3 reads TGTGCCAGTACCGCCCGGACAGGAGTAAGCTATGGCTACACCTTC. Protein: CASTARTGVSYGYTF.

This clone was detected only once. The J gene is TRBJ1-6, the V gene TRBV4-1; 7 nucleotides line up with TRBD1. Per germline, CDR1 MGHRA and CDR2 YSYEKL. The V segment lost 0 bases and the J segment 7 bases; nucleotides outside the gene matches: 9. The CDR3 loop spans 17 amino acids. The CDR3 nucleotides read TGCGCCAGCAGCCAAGACAATGGGGACAGTTACAATTCACCCCTCCACTTT. Its protein is CASSQDNGDSYNSPLHF.

V is TRBV11-3 and J is TRBJ1-5; TRBD1 might be the D (5 bases). From germline, CDR1 is SGHNT and CDR2 YENEEA. V lost 9 bases, J lost 4 bases, and 22 bases lay in between. The CDR3 totals 16 residues. The CDR3 region has the DNA TGTGCCAGGATAAATGGGGCCCATAGTCCAAATCAGCCCCAGCATTTT. This gives the protein CARINGAHSPNQPQHF.

The chain employs TRBV5-1 and TRBJ2-5; 7 bases fit TRBD1. The CDR3 totals 15 residues. CDR1 and CDR2 from the germline V gene are SGHRS and YFSETQ. Losses at the gene ends were 3 bases for V and 2 bases for J; bases not matched to a gene: 7. CDR3 in amino acids: CASSSGQAFQETQYF. Here the CDR3 DNA reads TGCGCCAGCAGCTCCGGACAGGCGTTTCAAGAGACCCAGTACTTC.

The CDR3 sequence is CASLDRTNYGYTF. CDR3 DNA sequence: TGTGCCAGTTTGGACAGGACTAACTATGGCTACACCTTC. The gene calls are TRBV19 and TRBJ1-2; 7 bases are shared with TRBD1. The CDR3 covers 13 residues. V was pared by 8 bases and J by 0 bases, with 3 bases of the junction left unmatched. Germline CDR1 is LNHDA and CDR2 is SQIVND (reference sequence).

This CDR3 reads CASSEGGFKGSEKLFF. The CDR3, as DNA: TGTGCCAGCAGTGAAGGCGGGTTTAAGGGAAGTGAAAAACTGTTTTTT. The rearrangement joins TRBV2 to TRBJ1-4, with D unresolved. From germline, CDR1 is SNHLY and CDR2 FYNNEI. V gave up 1 base and J gave up 7 bases, with 16 bases separating them. CDR3 length: 16 residues. Full variable domain (outside the CDR3, taken from reference TRBV2 and TRBJ1-4): EPEVTQTPSHQVTQMGQEVILRCVPISNHLYFYWYRQILGQKVEFLVSFYNNEISEKSEIFDDQFSVERPDGSNFTLKIRSTKLEDSAMYFCASSEGGFKGSEKLFFGSGTQLSVL.

The rearrangement joins TRBV29-1 to TRBJ1-1, with 8 bases that match TRBD1. The junction had 8 bases not matched to a gene; V was cut back by 5 bases and J by 6 bases. The CDR3 spans 13 residues. CDR1 is SQVTM and CDR2 is ANQGSEA in the germline V gene. The CDR3 loop is CSVQAQGASEAFF. In DNA form, the CDR3 reads TGCAGCGTTCAAGCTCAGGGGGCTTCTGAAGCTTTCTTT.

The chain has TRBV6-8 and TRBJ1-3, with D possibly TRBD1 on 5 matching bases. Germline V gene lookup returns CDR1 MNHGY and CDR2 SAAAGT. The CDR3 is made up of 14 amino acids. CDR3 sequence: CGHRGALGRNTIYF. Here the CDR3 DNA reads TGTGGACACCGAGGAGCCCTGGGGCGGAACACCATATATTTT.

The CDR3 DNA sequence: TGTGCCAGCAGTTACCCCAACGAGAGACAGGGGGCTATTCCTGAAGCTTTCTTT. Translation gives CASSYPNERQGAIPEAFF. The chain has TRBV6-2 or TRBV6-3 and TRBJ1-1; 10 nucleotides agree with TRBD1. CDR1 and CDR2 (germline): MNHEY, SVGEGT. V shed 2 bases, J shed 6 bases, and the junction held 15 bases outside the gene matches. The CDR3 has 18 residues.

The chain joins TRBV12-5 to TRBJ1-1; D is unresolved. The CDR3 is 15 residues long. Germline V gene lookup returns CDR1 LGHNT and CDR2 FRNRAP. V was shortened by 0 bases and J by 1 base, with 9 bases between the two germline ends. In DNA form, the CDR3 reads TGTGCTAGTGGTTTGGTACGACTTTGGAACACTGAAGCTTTCTTT. It translates to CASGLVRLWNTEAFF.

The rearrangement uses TRBV6-8 and TRBJ1-3, with 9 bases that match TRBD1. V shed 6 bases, J shed 0 bases, and the junction held 9 bases outside the gene matches. Germline values: CDR1 MNHGY, CDR2 SAAAGT. The length of the CDR3 is 17 residues. As DNA, the CDR3 is TGTGCCAGCAGCAGGAAGGGGGACAGGGACTCTGGAAACACCATATATTTT. Its translation: CASSRKGDRDSGNTIYF.

This clone is medium-sized (0.01 to 0.1%) by share. The chain is built from TRBV6-2 or TRBV6-3 and TRBJ2-3, with 10 bases fitting TRBD2. Germline-derived CDR1 and CDR2 are MNHEY and SVGEGT. J gave up 4 bases and V 5 bases, and 6 bases lay outside the gene matches. The CDR3 sequence is 15 residues long. CDR3: CASSTSSGGADTQYF. DNA for the CDR3: TGTGCCAGCAGTACTTCTAGCGGGGGTGCAGATACGCAGTATTTT.

This clone has just one count. V is TRBV11-1 and J is TRBJ2-1, with 10 positions matching TRBD1. Germline V CDR1 and CDR2: SGHAT, FQDESV (reference sequence). The length of the CDR3 is 15 residues. Trimming removed 5 bases from V and 4 bases from J; junction bases left unmatched: 5. In nucleotides, the CDR3 is TGTGCCAGCAGCACCGGGACAGGGGCTTACAATGAGCAGTTCTTC. Protein product: CASSTGTGAYNEQFF.

This rearrangement joins TRBV11-2 to TRBJ2-4, with 7 nucleotides matching TRBD1. The V gene end was trimmed by 0 bases and the J gene end by 0 bases; junction bases not matched to a gene: 8. The CDR3 runs 18 residues. The germline gives CDR1 SGHAT, CDR2 FQNNGV. The CDR3 here is CASSLDRRTGVAKNIQYF. Written as DNA, the CDR3 is TGTGCCAGCAGCTTAGATCGACGGACAGGAGTAGCCAAAAACATTCAGTACTTC.

V and J are TRBV6-5 and TRBJ2-7; TRBD1 aligns across 7 bases. Germline assignment: CDR1 MNHEY and CDR2 SVGAGI. The CDR3 is 15 amino acids. V shed 3 bases and J 4 bases; nucleotides not matched to a gene: 9. The CDR3 DNA reads as TGTGCCAGCAGTTATCCCGGGACAGCGGTTTACGAGCAGTACTTC. Translation: CASSYPGTAVYEQYF.